One and the same sample provided the 25 T cell receptor beta chains below, sequenced in a study of T cell changes during pregnancy in multiple sclerosis. Repertoires were generated with immunoSEQ multiplex PCR, while TCRdb's copy carries only in-frame clones and drops some. The data contain 40,000 to 50,000 clones, over 75% of them singletons. Sample: CD4+ T cells from peripheral blood mononuclear cells, taken before pregnancy. All receptors derive from a female donor with multiple sclerosis, enrolled in a pregnancy study.

The chain carries TRBV7-3 and TRBJ2-1; 9 bases are a match to TRBD2. With 4 bases clipped from V and 6 bases from J, the junction kept 4 bases outside the gene matches. There are 14 residues in the CDR3. Germline CDR1 reads SGHTA; CDR2 reads FQGTGA. The CDR3 here is CASSSRGGRNEQFF. CDR3 DNA: TGTGCCAGCAGCTCGCGGGGGGGCCGCAATGAGCAGTTCTTC.

The J gene is TRBJ2-3, the V gene TRBV2; 14 positions agree with TRBD2. Germline assignment: CDR1 SNHLY and CDR2 FYNNEI. Trimming cost V 5 bases and J 2 bases; bases outside gene matches: 12. The CDR3 has 19 amino acids. The CDR3 DNA is TGTGCCAGCAGTTCTCAGACTAGCGGGGGGGCGTATAACACAGATACGCAGTATTTT. The encoded protein is CASSSQTSGGAYNTDTQYF.

This rearrangement joins TRBV6-1 to TRBJ2-7, with D unclear. CDR3 size: 13 residues. Germline CDR1 reads MNHNS; CDR2 reads SASEGT. The V end lost 2 bases, the J end lost 4 bases, and 9 bases lay between the germline ends. CDR3: CASSELPTYEQYF. The CDR3, as DNA: TGTGCCAGCAGTGAACTACCTACGTACGAGCAGTACTTC.

The rearrangement joins TRBV5-1 to TRBJ2-1, with D possibly TRBD2 on 6 matching bases. CDR1 is SGHRS, CDR2 YFSETQ, per germline. V lost 0 bases to trimming and J lost 6 bases, with 13 bases between them. There are 15 residues in the CDR3. As DNA, the CDR3 is TGCGCCAGCAGCTTGGGGGGGGATATTGGCAATGAGCAGTTCTTC. This encodes CASSLGGDIGNEQFF.

CDR3 region: CAWSVGTGYGYTF. For the CDR3, the DNA is TGTGCCTGGAGTGTTGGGACAGGCTATGGCTACACCTTC. This chain links TRBV30 with TRBJ1-2; 8 nucleotides line up with TRBD1. The CDR3 spans 13 residues. J gave up 4 bases and V 0 bases, and 1 base lay outside the gene matches. Germline V lookup: CDR1 GTSNPN, CDR2 SVGIG (reference sequence).

The V call is TRBV2, the J call TRBJ1-2; 9 bases align to TRBD1. Germline CDR1 SNHLY, CDR2 FYNNEI. The CDR3 extends over 17 amino acids. V shed 6 bases, J shed 5 bases, and the junction held 16 bases outside the gene matches. For the CDR3, the DNA is TGTGCCAGCAGCCTCCGTAGCACAGGGGGCTCAGGGTATGGCTACACCTTC. Translating it yields CASSLRSTGGSGYGYTF.

The CDR3 DNA follows: TGTGCCAGCAGTTTTAGCTCGAACACTGAAGCTTTCTTT. This codes for CASSFSSNTEAFF. The J gene is TRBJ1-1, the V gene TRBV28; the D is unclear. V gave up 3 bases and J gave up 1 base, with 6 bases separating them. Germline values: CDR1 MDHEN, CDR2 SYDVKM. The CDR3 contains 13 residues.

V usage is TRBV5-4 and J usage is TRBJ2-1, with TRBD2 identical over 7 bases. The length of the CDR3 is 16 residues. V gave up 4 bases and J gave up 7 bases; unmatched junction bases: 14. CDR1 and CDR2 (germline): SGHNT, YYREEE (reference sequence). CDR3 sequence (DNA): TGTGCCAGCAGCCCCCCCCCAACGGGAGGAAGTAATGAGCAGTTCTTC. Its protein product is CASSPPPTGGSNEQFF.

The rearrangement uses TRBV18 and TRBJ2-3; TRBD2 might be the D (5 bases). Germline CDR1 and CDR2: KGHSH and LQKENI. V was pared by 4 bases and J by 6 bases, with 14 bases between. There are 14 residues in the CDR3. Here the CDR3 reads CASSLAHQKDTQYF. CDR3 DNA sequence: TGTGCCAGCTCACTAGCGCACCAGAAGGATACGCAGTATTTT.

The chain combines TRBV16 with TRBJ2-2; 9 nucleotides align to TRBD1. Looked up from germline, CDR1 is KGHSY and CDR2 is FQNENV. This CDR3 is 15 amino acids long. The J segment lost 5 bases and the V segment lost 3 bases, leaving 4 bases of the junction unmatched. The CDR3 coding sequence is TGTGCCAGCAGCCAGACAGGGGGAGGAACCGGGGAGCTGTTTTTT. It is translated as CASSQTGGGTGELFF.

This clone has just one count. The CDR3, as DNA: TGTGCCAGCAGCTTCGGGACAGGCTTCGGTGAGCAGTTCTTC. Residues: CASSFGTGFGEQFF. V gene TRBV7-7 combines with J gene TRBJ2-1; 8 positions match TRBD1. The CDR3 sequence is 14 residues long. Germline CDR1 and CDR2: SSHAT and FNYEAQ (reference sequence). V lost 3 bases to trimming and J lost 9 bases; unmatched junction nucleotides: 7.

CDR3 loop: CASSFKVAGLSKNIQYF. CDR3 nucleotides: TGTGCCAGCAGTTTTAAGGTAGCGGGACTTAGCAAAAACATTCAGTACTTC. The rearrangement joins TRBV28 to TRBJ2-4, with 8 bases fitting TRBD2. Trimming removed 3 bases from V and 3 bases from J; junction bases left unmatched: 10. The CDR3 is 17 residues long. Germline assignment: CDR1 MDHEN and CDR2 SYDVKM.

The V gene is TRBV2, the J gene TRBJ2-2; D possibly corresponds to TRBD2 (7 bases). This CDR3 is 17 amino acids long. Trimming removed 0 bases at V and 8 bases at J, with 19 bases between. CDR1 and CDR2 from the germline V gene are SNHLY and FYNNEI. The CDR3 sequence is CASSEAIMRGGMGELFF. CDR3 nucleotide sequence: TGTGCCAGCAGTGAAGCGATTATGAGGGGGGGGATGGGGGAGCTGTTTTTT.

V usage is TRBV29-1 and J usage is TRBJ1-1; tentative D call: TRBD1 (5 bases). The germline V gene encodes CDR1 SQVTM and CDR2 ANQGSEA. V lost 4 bases, J lost 0 bases, and 12 bases lay in between. There are 14 residues in the CDR3. CDR3 nucleotides: TGCAGCGTTGCCTCGGGAGGGGTGAACACTGAAGCTTTCTTT. Its protein is CSVASGGVNTEAFF.

J is TRBJ2-1 and V is TRBV7-8; TRBD2 agrees at 13 bases. With V trimmed by 5 bases and J by 0 bases, 4 bases remained unmatched. The CDR3 has 17 residues. Germline loops: CDR1 SGHVS, CDR2 FQNEAQ. In DNA form, the CDR3 reads TGTGCCAGCAGCCCACGGACTAGCGGGAGCTCCTACAATGAGCAGTTCTTC. Translated: CASSPRTSGSSYNEQFF.

The chain employs TRBV5-8 and TRBJ2-5; TRBD2 matches 11 bases. The trim removed 4 bases at V and 5 bases at J, leaving 7 bases unmatched. The CDR3 has 15 residues. CDR1 is SGHTS, CDR2 YDEGEE, per germline. The DNA of the CDR3 is TGTGCCAGCAGCCAAGGGACTAGCGGTGGGGAGACCCAGTACTTC. Translation gives CASSQGTSGGETQYF.

This clone was picked up a small number of times. This chain uses TRBV30 with TRBJ1-2; 9 bases line up with TRBD1. Germline lookup yields CDR1 GTSNPN and CDR2 SVGIG (reference sequence). V was pared by 5 bases and J by 10 bases, with 14 bases of the junction left unmatched. CDR3 length: 14 residues. The CDR3 nucleotides read TGTGCCTGGGGGACAGGGTGGATTCGAGAGGACTACACCTTC. Its translation: CAWGTGWIREDYTF.

The V gene is TRBV5-1, the J gene TRBJ2-6; TRBD1 agrees at 10 bases. V shed 2 bases, J shed 3 bases, and the junction held 5 bases outside the gene matches. The CDR3 runs to 17 residues. CDR1 is SGHRS and CDR2 is YFSETQ in the germline V gene. In nucleotides, the CDR3 is TGCGCCAGCAGCTTAGGAGACAGGGGGCATGGGGCCAACGTCCTGACTTTC. Protein: CASSLGDRGHGANVLTF. Complete variable domain (other parts from reference TRBV5-1 and TRBJ2-6): KAGVTQTPRYLIKTRGQQVTLSCSPISGHRSVSWYQQTPGQGLQFLFEYFSETQRNKGNFPGRFSGRQFSNSRSEMNVSTLELGDSALYLCASSLGDRGHGANVLTFGAGSRLTVL.

The chain has TRBV9 and TRBJ2-5; tentatively, D is TRBD1 (5 bases). Germline loops: CDR1 SGDLS, CDR2 YYNGEE. This CDR3 has 14 amino acids. Trimming took off 2 bases at V and 5 bases at J, with 13 bases between the two ends. CDR3 amino acids: CASSVTSKGETQYF. CDR3 bases: TGTGCCAGCAGCGTTACCTCAAAGGGGGAGACCCAGTACTTC.

The genes are TRBV6-4 and TRBJ2-2; D is perhaps TRBD2 (5 bases). Trimming cost V 4 bases and J 6 bases, with 27 bases left between them. The V gene's germline CDR1 is MRHNA and CDR2 SNTAGT. CDR3 length equals 19 residues. CDR3 sequence: CASSASAASQLRRAGELFF. In DNA form, the CDR3 reads TGTGCCAGCAGTGCCAGCGCCGCTTCACAGTTGAGGCGGGCCGGGGAGCTGTTTTTT.

This sequence joins TRBV19 and TRBJ2-5, with TRBD2 matching 10 bases. This CDR3 has 15 residues. From germline, CDR1 is LNHDA and CDR2 SQIVND (reference sequence). V was pared by 6 bases and J by 5 bases, with 9 bases of the junction left unmatched. This chain's CDR3 is CASSQLAGQGETQYF. Here the CDR3 DNA reads TGTGCCAGTAGCCAACTAGCGGGGCAGGGGGAGACCCAGTACTTC.

V and J are TRBV7-8 and TRBJ1-6, with no clear D. V lost 3 bases, J lost 10 bases, and 16 bases lay in between. The CDR3 is 15 amino acids. Germline V gene data show CDR1 as SGHVS and CDR2 as FQNEAQ. The CDR3 coding sequence is TGTGCCAGCAGCTTTCGGCGGGAAATTGGCTCACCCCTCCACTTT. This encodes CASSFRREIGSPLHF.

The chain recombines TRBV6-1 with TRBJ1-1, with D possibly being TRBD1 (5 bases). The length of the CDR3 is 11 residues. The V gene's germline CDR1 is MNHNS and CDR2 SASEGT. V lost 6 bases and J 7 bases, leaving 9 bases between the germline ends. For the CDR3, the DNA is TGTGCCAGCAGGACAGAGTATGAAGCTTTCTTT. This encodes CASRTEYEAFF.

This chain links TRBV7-3 with TRBJ1-1, with TRBD1 as a possible D gene (6 bases). This CDR3 has 13 residues. The V gene's germline CDR1 is SGHTA and CDR2 FQGTGA. The ends were cut back, 5 bases at V and 1 base at J, with 8 bases in the middle. In DNA, the CDR3 is TGTGCCAGCAGCCGACAGGAGAACACTGAAGCTTTCTTT. It is translated as CASSRQENTEAFF.

The genes are TRBV2 and TRBJ2-2; D uncertain. The V end was cut by 5 bases, the J end by 0 bases, with 10 bases between. The CDR3 loop spans 15 amino acids. Germline assignment: CDR1 SNHLY and CDR2 FYNNEI. CDR3 sequence (DNA): TGTGCCAGCAGTCGGCAGGCCTCGAACACCGGGGAGCTGTTTTTT. Protein product: CASSRQASNTGELFF.